This T cell receptor (beta chain) was identified in a study of OX40 agonist ivuxolimab in advanced cancers. TCRdb's table, derived via immunoSEQ multiplex PCR, lists solely in-frame clones and lacks some. The sample records under 85,000 clones, 85% to 90% being singletons. This CDR3 region has 17 residues. Germline CDR1 reads SGDLS; CDR2 reads YYNGEE. Trimming shortened V by 4 bases and J by 4 bases, and 21 bases separated the two germline ends. The chain employs TRBV9 and TRBJ1-3; weak D call: TRBD1 (5 bases). The receptor comes from an adult with an advanced solid tumor such as melanoma, head and neck, liver or kidney cancer. Specimen: CD4+ or CD8+ T cells sorted from blood, collected in a trial of the OX40 agonist ivuxolimab. For the CDR3, the DNA is TGTGCCAGCAGCAAAACCCTCGGGACTCCTATGGGAAACACCATATATTTT. Encoded protein: CASSKTLGTPMGNTIYF.